The clone carrying this T cell receptor (beta chain) was detected ten times or more. The antigen remains undetermined. These data are taken from a study of T-cell reconstitution after alpha-beta-depleted transplantation in children. Study-level results: T-cell numbers and diversity one year post-transplant derived largely from freshly generated T cells. Reported findings indicate that, about two months after transplant, alpha-beta T cells came from several hundred expanded clones, which were derived from non-depleted graft cells. The high TCRbeta diversity at day 60 in some patients came from surviving recipient T cells and thymic progenitors.

As it was prepared, the TCRbeta library received unique molecular identifiers. Via MiXCR, TCRdb re-called the PCR reads, giving one row per CDR3 protein. Among tens of thousands of distinct CDR3 sequences listed, less than 55% were seen once. V trimming: 4 bases; J trimming: 5 bases; junction bases outside the gene matches: 10. The CDR3 is 15 amino acids. Sample: PBMCs, mostly from graft donor cells, taken 360 days after TCRalphabeta/CD19-depleted stem cell transplant. The genes are TRBV12-3 or TRBV12-4 and TRBJ2-5, with 7 nucleotides matching TRBD2. This sequence was found in a male patient between 5 and 17 years old who had a stem cell transplant for acute lymphoblastic leukemia, so the T cells may come from the graft donor. CDR3 coding DNA: TGTGCCAGCAGTTCCAGACTAGCATGGCGGGAGACCCAGTACTTC. It translates to CASSSRLAWRETQYF.